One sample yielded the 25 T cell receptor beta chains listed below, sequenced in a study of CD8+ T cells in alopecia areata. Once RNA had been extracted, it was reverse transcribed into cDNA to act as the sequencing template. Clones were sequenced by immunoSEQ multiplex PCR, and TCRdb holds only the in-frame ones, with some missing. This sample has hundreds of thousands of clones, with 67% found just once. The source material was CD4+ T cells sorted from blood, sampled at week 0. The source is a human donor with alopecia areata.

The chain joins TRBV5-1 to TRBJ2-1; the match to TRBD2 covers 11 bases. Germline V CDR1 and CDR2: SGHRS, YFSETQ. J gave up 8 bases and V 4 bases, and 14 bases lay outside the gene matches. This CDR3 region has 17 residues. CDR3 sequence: CASSPYFSGGASHEQFF. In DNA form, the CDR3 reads TGCGCCAGCAGCCCCTACTTTAGCGGGGGGGCCTCCCATGAGCAGTTCTTC.

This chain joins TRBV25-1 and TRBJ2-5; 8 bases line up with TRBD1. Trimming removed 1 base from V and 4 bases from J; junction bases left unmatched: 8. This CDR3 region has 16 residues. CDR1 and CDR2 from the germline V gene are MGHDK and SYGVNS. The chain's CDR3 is CASSESGRGRVETQYF. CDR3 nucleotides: TGTGCCAGCAGTGAATCAGGCAGGGGGCGAGTAGAGACCCAGTACTTC.

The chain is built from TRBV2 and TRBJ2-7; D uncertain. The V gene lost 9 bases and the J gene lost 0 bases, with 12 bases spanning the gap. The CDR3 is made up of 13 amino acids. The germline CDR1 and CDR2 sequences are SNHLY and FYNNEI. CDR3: CASGRRNSYEQYF. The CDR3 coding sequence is TGTGCCAGTGGACGCAGAAACTCCTACGAGCAGTACTTC.

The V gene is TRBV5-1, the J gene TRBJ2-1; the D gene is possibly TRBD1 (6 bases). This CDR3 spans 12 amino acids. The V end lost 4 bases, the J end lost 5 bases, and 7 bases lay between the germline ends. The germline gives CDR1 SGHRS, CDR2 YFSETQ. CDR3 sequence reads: CASSGGHNEQFF. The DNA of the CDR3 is TGCGCCAGCAGCGGGGGCCACAATGAGCAGTTCTTC.

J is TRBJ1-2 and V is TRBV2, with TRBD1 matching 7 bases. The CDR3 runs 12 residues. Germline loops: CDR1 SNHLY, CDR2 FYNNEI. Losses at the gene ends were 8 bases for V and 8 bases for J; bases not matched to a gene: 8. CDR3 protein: CASAGGPEGYTF. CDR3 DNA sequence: TGTGCCAGCGCAGGGGGGCCTGAAGGCTACACCTTC.

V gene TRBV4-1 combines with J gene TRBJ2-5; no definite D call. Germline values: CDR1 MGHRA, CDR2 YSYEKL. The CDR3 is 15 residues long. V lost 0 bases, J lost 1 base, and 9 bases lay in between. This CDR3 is CASSQEYGPQETQYF. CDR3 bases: TGCGCCAGCAGCCAAGAATACGGCCCCCAAGAGACCCAGTACTTC.

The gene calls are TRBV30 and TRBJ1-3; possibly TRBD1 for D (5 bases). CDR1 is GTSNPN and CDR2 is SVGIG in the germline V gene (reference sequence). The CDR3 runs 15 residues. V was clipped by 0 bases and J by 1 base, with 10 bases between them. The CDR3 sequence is CAWSVGRQSGNTIYF. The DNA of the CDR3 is TGTGCCTGGAGTGTGGGACGCCAGTCTGGAAACACCATATATTTT. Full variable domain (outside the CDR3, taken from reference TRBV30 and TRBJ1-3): SQTIHQWPATLVQPVGSPLSLECTVEGTSNPNLYWYRQAAGRGLQLLFYSVGIGQISSEVPQNLSASRPQDRQFILSSKKLLLSDSGFYLCAWSVGRQSGNTIYFGEGSWLTVV.

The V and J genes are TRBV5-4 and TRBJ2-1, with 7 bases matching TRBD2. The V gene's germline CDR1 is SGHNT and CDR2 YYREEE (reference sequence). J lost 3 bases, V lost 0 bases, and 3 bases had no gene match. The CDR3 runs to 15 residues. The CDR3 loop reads CASSLDGGNYNEQFF. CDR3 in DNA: TGTGCCAGCAGCTTGGACGGGGGGAACTACAATGAGCAGTTCTTC.

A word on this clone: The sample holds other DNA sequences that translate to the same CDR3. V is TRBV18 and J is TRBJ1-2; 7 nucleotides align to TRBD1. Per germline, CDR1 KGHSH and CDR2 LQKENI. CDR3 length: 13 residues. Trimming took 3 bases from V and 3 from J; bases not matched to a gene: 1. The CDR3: CASSPGTDYGYTF. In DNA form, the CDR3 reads TGTGCCAGCTCACCCGGGACAGACTATGGCTACACCTTC.

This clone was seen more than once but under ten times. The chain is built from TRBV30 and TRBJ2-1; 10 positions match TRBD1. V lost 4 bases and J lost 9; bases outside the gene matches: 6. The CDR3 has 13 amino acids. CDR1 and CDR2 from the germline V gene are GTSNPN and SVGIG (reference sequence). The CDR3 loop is CAWKGQGFGEQFF. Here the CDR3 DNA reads TGTGCCTGGAAGGGACAGGGGTTTGGTGAGCAGTTCTTC.

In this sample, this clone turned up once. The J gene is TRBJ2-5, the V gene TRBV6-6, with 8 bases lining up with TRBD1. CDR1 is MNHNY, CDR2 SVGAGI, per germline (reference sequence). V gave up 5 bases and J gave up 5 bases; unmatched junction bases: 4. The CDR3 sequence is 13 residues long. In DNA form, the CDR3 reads TGTGCCAGCAGTAAGACAGGGGCCGAGACCCAGTACTTC. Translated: CASSKTGAETQYF.

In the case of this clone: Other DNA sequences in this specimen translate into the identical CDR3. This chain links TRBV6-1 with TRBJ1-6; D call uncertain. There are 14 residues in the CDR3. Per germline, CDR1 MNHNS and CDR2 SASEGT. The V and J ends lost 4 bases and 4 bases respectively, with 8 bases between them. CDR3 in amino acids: CASSAGPYNSPLHF. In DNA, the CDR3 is TGTGCCAGCAGTGCGGGCCCATATAATTCACCCCTCCACTTT.

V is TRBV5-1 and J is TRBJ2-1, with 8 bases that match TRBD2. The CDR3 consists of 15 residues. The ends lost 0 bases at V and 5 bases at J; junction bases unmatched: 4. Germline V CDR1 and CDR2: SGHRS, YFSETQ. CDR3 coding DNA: TGCGCCAGCAGCTTGGTGGCGGGGGGCCACAATGAGCAGTTCTTC. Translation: CASSLVAGGHNEQFF.

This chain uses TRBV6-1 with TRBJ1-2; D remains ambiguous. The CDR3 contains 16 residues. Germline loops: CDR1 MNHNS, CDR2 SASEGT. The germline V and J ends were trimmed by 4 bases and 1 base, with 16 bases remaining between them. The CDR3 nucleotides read TGTGCCAGCAGTGCCGAAACTCGCCACTTTAACTATGGCTACACCTTC. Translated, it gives CASSAETRHFNYGYTF.

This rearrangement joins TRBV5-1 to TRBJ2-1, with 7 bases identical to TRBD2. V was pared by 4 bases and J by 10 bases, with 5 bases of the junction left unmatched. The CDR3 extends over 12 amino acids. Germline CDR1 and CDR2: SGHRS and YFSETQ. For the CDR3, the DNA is TGCGCCAGCAGCCAACTAGCGCGAGAGCAGTTCTTC. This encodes CASSQLAREQFF.

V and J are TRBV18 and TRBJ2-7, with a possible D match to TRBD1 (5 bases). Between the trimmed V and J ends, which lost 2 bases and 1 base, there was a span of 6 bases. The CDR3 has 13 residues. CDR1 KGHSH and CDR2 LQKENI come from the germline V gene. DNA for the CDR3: TGTGCCAGCTCACCAGCAGGGTCCTACGAGCAGTACTTC. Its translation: CASSPAGSYEQYF.

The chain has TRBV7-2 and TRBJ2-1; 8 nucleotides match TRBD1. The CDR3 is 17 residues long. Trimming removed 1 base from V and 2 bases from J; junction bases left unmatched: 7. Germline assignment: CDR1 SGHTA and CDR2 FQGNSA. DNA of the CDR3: TGTGCCAGCAGCTTAGTTTCCCCCAGGGGGCCCTACAATGAGCAGTTCTTC. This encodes CASSLVSPRGPYNEQFF. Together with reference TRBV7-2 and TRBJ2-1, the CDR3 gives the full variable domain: GAGVSQSPSNKVTEKGKDVELRCDPISGHTALYWYRQSLGQGLEFLIYFQGNSAPDKSGLPSDRFSAERTGGSVSTLTIQRTQQEDSAVYLCASSLVSPRGPYNEQFFGPGTRLTVL.

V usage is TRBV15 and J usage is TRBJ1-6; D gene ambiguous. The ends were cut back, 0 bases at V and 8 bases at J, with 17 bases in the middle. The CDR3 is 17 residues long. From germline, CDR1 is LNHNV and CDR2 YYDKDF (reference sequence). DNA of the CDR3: TGTGCCACCAGCAGAGATCCGAGGAGCGCGAGGGATTCACCCCTCCACTTT. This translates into CATSRDPRSARDSPLHF.

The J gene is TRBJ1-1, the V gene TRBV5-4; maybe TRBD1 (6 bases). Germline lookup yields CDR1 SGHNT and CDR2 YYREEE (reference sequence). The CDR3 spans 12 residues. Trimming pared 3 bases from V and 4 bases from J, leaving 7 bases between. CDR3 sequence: CASSYRATEAFF. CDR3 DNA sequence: TGTGCCAGCAGCTACAGGGCCACTGAAGCTTTCTTT.

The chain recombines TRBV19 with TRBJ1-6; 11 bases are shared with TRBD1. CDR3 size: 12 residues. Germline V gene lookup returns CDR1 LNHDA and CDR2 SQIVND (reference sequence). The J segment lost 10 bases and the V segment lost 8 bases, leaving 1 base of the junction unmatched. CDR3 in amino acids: CASRTGGSPLHF. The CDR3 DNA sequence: TGTGCCAGTCGGACAGGGGGCTCACCCCTCCACTTT.

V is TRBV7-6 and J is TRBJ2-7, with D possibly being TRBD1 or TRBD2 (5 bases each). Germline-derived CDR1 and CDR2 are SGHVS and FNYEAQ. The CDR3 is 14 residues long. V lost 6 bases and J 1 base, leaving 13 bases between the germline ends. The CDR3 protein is CASSYWDGSYEQYF. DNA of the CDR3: TGTGCCAGCAGTTACTGGGACGGTTCCTACGAGCAGTACTTC.

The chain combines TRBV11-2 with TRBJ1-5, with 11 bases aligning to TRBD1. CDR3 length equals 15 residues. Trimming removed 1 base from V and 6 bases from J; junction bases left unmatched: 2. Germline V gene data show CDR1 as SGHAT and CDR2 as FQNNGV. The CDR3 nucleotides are TGTGCCAGCAGCTTAGGGACAGGGGGCGGTCAGCCCCAGCATTTT. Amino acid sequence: CASSLGTGGGQPQHF.

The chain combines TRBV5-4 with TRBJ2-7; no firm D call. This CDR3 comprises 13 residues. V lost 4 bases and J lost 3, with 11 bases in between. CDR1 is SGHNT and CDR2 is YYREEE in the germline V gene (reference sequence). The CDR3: CASSPGRLYEQYF. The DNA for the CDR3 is TGTGCCAGCAGCCCTGGACGCCTCTACGAGCAGTACTTC. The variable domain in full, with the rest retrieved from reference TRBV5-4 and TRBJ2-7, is ETGVTQSPTHLIKTRGQQVTLRCSSQSGHNTVSWYQQALGQGPQFIFQYYREEENGRGNFPPRFSGLQFPNYSSELNVNALELDDSALYLCASSPGRLYEQYFGPGTRLTVT.

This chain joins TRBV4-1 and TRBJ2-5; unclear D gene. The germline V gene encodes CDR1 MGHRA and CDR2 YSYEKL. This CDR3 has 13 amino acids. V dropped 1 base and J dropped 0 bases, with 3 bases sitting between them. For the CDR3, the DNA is TGCGCCAGCAGCCAAGCCGACCAAGAGACCCAGTACTTC. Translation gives CASSQADQETQYF.

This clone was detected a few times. CDR3 residues: CASSSGALYGYTF. The CDR3 DNA reads TGTGCCAGCAGTTCGGGCGCGCTCTATGGCTACACCTTC. The rearrangement links TRBV27 to TRBJ1-2, with unresolved D. The CDR3 sequence is 13 residues long. Germline V CDR1 and CDR2: MNHEY, SMNVEV (reference sequence). The ends were cut back, 4 bases at V and 4 bases at J, with 10 bases in the middle.